Presented here are 30 T cell receptor beta chains from one specimen sequenced in a study of blood T cell repertoires in COVID-19. Clones were sequenced by immunoSEQ multiplex PCR, and TCRdb holds only the in-frame ones, with some missing. The sample lists some 200,000 clones, over 75% occurring once. Sequencing used peripheral blood. The receptors were gathered from a man aged 45-60 years with acute or convalescent COVID-19.

The V gene is TRBV6-1, the J gene TRBJ1-6, with D uncertain. Germline values: CDR1 MNHNS, CDR2 SASEGT. The CDR3 spans 14 residues. The germline V and J ends were trimmed by 2 bases and 10 bases, with 12 bases remaining between them. CDR3 protein: CASSEPGMVSPLHF. The CDR3 DNA is TGTGCCAGCAGTGAACCGGGAATGGTCTCACCCCTCCACTTT.

The chain joins TRBV15 to TRBJ2-5, with D perhaps matching TRBD2 (5 bases). This CDR3 region has 15 residues. V was trimmed by 1 base and J by 4 bases, leaving 13 bases between them. CDR1 LNHNV and CDR2 YYDKDF come from the germline V gene (reference sequence). CDR3 bases: TGTGCCACCAGCAGAGGGGGAGAGCCTCGAGAGACCCAGTACTTC. Residues: CATSRGGEPRETQYF.

The chain recombines TRBV14 with TRBJ1-4, with TRBD1 identical over 7 bases. There are 16 residues in the CDR3. Germline V gives CDR1 SGHDN, CDR2 FVKESK. With 6 bases clipped from V and 4 bases from J, the junction kept 11 bases outside the gene matches. The CDR3 region is CASSFRGQDFNEKLFF. The DNA for the CDR3 is TGTGCCAGCAGTTTCCGAGGACAGGACTTTAATGAAAAACTGTTTTTT.

The chain employs TRBV20-1 and TRBJ1-6, with TRBD1 matching over 7 bases. This CDR3 has 14 residues. Germline V lookup: CDR1 DFQATT, CDR2 SNEGSKA (reference sequence). V lost 3 bases and J lost 6; bases outside the gene matches: 5. The CDR3 spells CSASPTGSNSPLHF. The CDR3 region has the DNA TGCAGTGCTAGTCCGACAGGGAGTAATTCACCCCTCCACTTT.

V gene TRBV10-3 combines with J gene TRBJ2-5; no clear D gene. CDR3 length equals 13 residues. Germline CDR1 reads ENHRY; CDR2 reads SYGVKD. Trimming stripped 2 bases from V and 3 bases from J, with 7 bases between. Here the CDR3 reads CAISEREEETQYF. CDR3 sequence (DNA): TGTGCCATCAGTGAGCGAGAGGAAGAGACCCAGTACTTC.

The chain recombines TRBV7-9 with TRBJ1-1; TRBD1 might be the D (6 bases). Trimming pared 10 bases from V and 2 bases from J, leaving 14 bases between. CDR3 size: 13 residues. The germline V gene has CDR1 SEHNR and CDR2 FQNEAQ (reference sequence). The CDR3: CATGNRENTEAFF. The CDR3, as DNA: TGTGCCACCGGTAACAGGGAAAACACTGAAGCTTTCTTT. The full variable domain, its missing parts supplied by reference TRBV7-9 and TRBJ1-1, is DTGVSQNPRHKITKRGQNVTFRCDPISEHNRLYWYRQTLGQGPEFLTYFQNEAQLEKSRLLSDRFSAERPKGSFSTLEIQRTEQGDSAMYLCATGNRENTEAFFGQGTRLTVV.

The sample holds one count of this clone. The chain combines TRBV6-5 with TRBJ1-4, with D perhaps matching TRBD1 (5 bases). The CDR3 loop spans 15 amino acids. Germline V gene lookup returns CDR1 MNHEY and CDR2 SVGAGI. Trimming stripped 6 bases from V and 4 bases from J, with 15 bases between. The CDR3 DNA sequence: TGTGCCAGCAGGGGGGGAGGGACGGGTAATGAAAAACTGTTTTTT. As protein: CASRGGGTGNEKLFF.

The V gene is TRBV10-3, the J gene TRBJ2-1; D perhaps matches TRBD2 (6 bases). CDR3 size: 16 residues. Germline V lookup: CDR1 ENHRY, CDR2 SYGVKD. Trimming stripped 0 bases from V and 2 bases from J, with 11 bases between. The CDR3 reads CAISESITGAYNEQFF. The CDR3 DNA reads TGTGCCATCAGTGAGTCGATTACGGGGGCCTACAATGAGCAGTTCTTC.

This clone has just a few counts. The chain has TRBV12-5 and TRBJ1-2; 7 bases map to TRBD1. Germline V gene data show CDR1 as LGHNT and CDR2 as FRNRAP. V lost 1 base to trimming and J lost 8 bases; unmatched junction nucleotides: 13. The CDR3 contains 16 residues. Here the CDR3 reads CASGLAQGDSSEGYTF. CDR3 nucleotides: TGTGCTAGTGGTTTGGCCCAGGGGGACTCTTCGGAAGGCTACACCTTC.

This chain joins TRBV10-3 and TRBJ2-3; TRBD1 matches 7 bases. The CDR3 contains 17 residues. V shed 6 bases and J 0 bases; nucleotides not matched to a gene: 12. The germline V gene has CDR1 ENHRY and CDR2 SYGVKD. This CDR3 is CAIRSQGQSSSTDTQYF. The CDR3 coding sequence is TGTGCCATCAGGAGCCAGGGACAGTCGTCTAGCACAGATACGCAGTATTTT.

The rearrangement uses TRBV14 and TRBJ2-1; D gene unclear. The germline V gene has CDR1 SGHDN and CDR2 FVKESK. V dropped 0 bases and J dropped 7 bases, with 7 bases sitting between them. The CDR3 runs 13 residues. CDR3 in amino acids: CASSQDSWNEQFF. The CDR3 DNA sequence: TGTGCCAGCAGCCAAGATAGTTGGAATGAGCAGTTCTTC.

This sequence joins TRBV5-6 and TRBJ2-5, with 8 nucleotides matching TRBD1. CDR1 SGHDT and CDR2 YYEEEE come from the germline V gene. After removal of 2 bases from V and 2 bases from J, the junction contained 8 bases not matched to a gene. This CDR3 region has 16 residues. In DNA, the CDR3 is TGTGCCAGCAGCTTTCCAACAGGGGGGATACAAGAGACCCAGTACTTC. This gives the protein CASSFPTGGIQETQYF.

This clone was recorded only once. The CDR3 is CASFRGSEAFF. The CDR3 DNA follows: TGTGCCAGCTTTCGGGGGTCTGAAGCTTTCTTT. The genes are TRBV19 and TRBJ1-1; D is possibly TRBD1 (5 bases). Germline loops: CDR1 LNHDA, CDR2 SQIVND (reference sequence). The CDR3 covers 11 residues. Trimming removed 9 bases from V and 6 bases from J, with 11 bases in between.

This rearrangement joins TRBV7-9 to TRBJ1-2; maybe TRBD1 (6 bases). Per germline, CDR1 SEHNR and CDR2 FQNEAQ (reference sequence). Trimming pared 3 bases from V and 1 base from J, leaving 12 bases between. The CDR3 runs to 15 residues. The CDR3 DNA sequence: TGTGCCAGCAGCTTTGGACAGACAGTTAACTATGGCTACACCTTC. Translation gives CASSFGQTVNYGYTF.

This rearrangement joins TRBV19 to TRBJ1-2; D gene unclear. The V end lost 1 base, the J end lost 6 bases, and 9 bases lay between the germline ends. The CDR3 totals 13 residues. CDR1 and CDR2 (germline): LNHDA, SQIVND (reference sequence). The CDR3 protein is CASSIASADGYTF. DNA for the CDR3: TGTGCCAGTAGTATAGCGTCCGCGGATGGCTACACCTTC. The variable domain in full, with the rest retrieved from reference TRBV19 and TRBJ1-2, is DGGITQSPKYLFRKEGQNVTLSCEQNLNHDAMYWYRQDPGQGLRLIYYSQIVNDFQKGDIAEGYSVSREKKESFPLTVTSAQKNPTAFYLCASSIASADGYTFGSGTRLTVV.

The chain is built from TRBV27 and TRBJ2-7; 7 nucleotides align to TRBD1. The junction had 5 bases not matched to a gene; V was cut back by 6 bases and J by 0 bases. The germline CDR1 and CDR2 sequences are MNHEY and SMNVEV (reference sequence). The CDR3 extends over 14 amino acids. CDR3 loop: CASRGDRVSYEQYF. Written as DNA, the CDR3 is TGTGCCAGCAGGGGGGACAGAGTCTCCTACGAGCAGTACTTC.

V gene TRBV6-5 combines with J gene TRBJ1-6; tentatively, D is TRBD1 (6 bases). Trimming took 0 bases from V and 8 from J, leaving 8 bases between them. The CDR3 is 14 amino acids. The germline CDR1 and CDR2 sequences are MNHEY and SVGAGI. The CDR3 DNA reads as TGTGCCAGCAGTTACTCGAGACAGGATTCACCCCTCCACTTT. It specifies CASSYSRQDSPLHF.

The chain combines TRBV6-5 with TRBJ1-4; 9 positions match TRBD1. With 4 bases clipped from V and 8 bases from J, the junction kept 8 bases outside the gene matches. Germline V CDR1 and CDR2: MNHEY, SVGAGI. The CDR3 is made up of 15 amino acids. The CDR3 is CASSWTGAHGEKLFF. DNA for the CDR3: TGTGCCAGCAGTTGGACAGGGGCCCATGGGGAAAAACTGTTTTTT.

J is TRBJ2-2 and V is TRBV3-1 (or the pseudogene TRBV3-2); weak D call: TRBD1 (6 bases). Germline V gene sequence: CDR1 LGHDT, CDR2 YNNKEL (reference sequence). The V end lost 1 base, the J end lost 1 base, and 7 bases lay between the germline ends. CDR3 length: 15 residues. The CDR3 loop is CASSQGTVNTGELFF. The CDR3 region has the DNA TGTGCCAGCAGCCAAGGGACAGTGAACACCGGGGAGCTGTTTTTT.

The gene calls are TRBV27 and TRBJ1-5; TRBD1 might be the D (6 bases). Looked up from germline, CDR1 is MNHEY and CDR2 is SMNVEV (reference sequence). This CDR3 region has 16 residues. Trimming took off 0 bases at V and 4 bases at J, with 13 bases between the two ends. CDR3 residues: CASSLSAGVVNQPQHF. CDR3 nucleotide sequence: TGTGCCAGCAGTTTATCTGCAGGGGTGGTTAATCAGCCCCAGCATTTT.

The genes are TRBV5-1 and TRBJ2-1; D may be TRBD2 (6 bases). Germline V gives CDR1 SGHRS, CDR2 YFSETQ. With 0 bases removed from V and 5 bases from J, the gap between germline ends came to 9 bases. The length of the CDR3 is 14 residues. CDR3 DNA: TGCGCCAGCAGCTTGGCGGGGGTGGACAATGAGCAGTTCTTC. Translated, it gives CASSLAGVDNEQFF.

This rearrangement joins TRBV29-1 to TRBJ1-6; tentative D call: TRBD1 (5 bases). Deletions cut 4 bases from V and 7 bases from J, with 11 bases between. CDR3 length equals 13 residues. The germline gives CDR1 SQVTM, CDR2 ANQGSEA. The DNA for the CDR3 is TGCAGCGTTGTCGAGACAGCAAATTCACCCCTCCACTTT. Protein sequence: CSVVETANSPLHF.

The J gene is TRBJ2-5, the V gene TRBV5-1; D may be TRBD1 (5 bases). Trimming took off 0 bases at V and 0 bases at J, with 9 bases between the two ends. The CDR3 covers 15 residues. The germline V gene has CDR1 SGHRS and CDR2 YFSETQ. CDR3 loop: CASSLAWGYQETQYF. CDR3 nucleotide sequence: TGCGCCAGCAGCTTGGCCTGGGGCTACCAAGAGACCCAGTACTTC.

The chain links TRBV4-1 to TRBJ2-7, with 9 positions matching TRBD1. V gave up 4 bases and J gave up 4 bases; unmatched junction bases: 5. This CDR3 region has 14 residues. CDR1 and CDR2 (germline): MGHRA, YSYEKL. The CDR3 region is CASSPGQGLYEQYF. CDR3 DNA sequence: TGCGCCAGCAGCCCGGGACAGGGACTTTACGAGCAGTACTTC.

In the case of this clone: In the same sample, other DNA sequences code for this CDR3. The chain employs TRBV18 and TRBJ1-6; the match to TRBD1 covers 10 bases. Trimming removed 3 bases from V and 7 bases from J; junction bases left unmatched: 0. CDR3 size: 14 residues. Germline V gene sequence: CDR1 KGHSH, CDR2 LQKENI. CDR3 nucleotides: TGTGCCAGCTCACCGGACAGGGGGAATTCACCCCTCCACTTT. The encoded protein is CASSPDRGNSPLHF.

The V and J genes are TRBV9 and TRBJ1-4, with TRBD1 matching 10 bases. CDR3 size: 15 residues. CDR1 and CDR2 (germline): SGDLS, YYNGEE. With 1 base clipped from V and 6 bases from J, the junction kept 3 bases outside the gene matches. The CDR3 coding sequence is TGTGCCAGCAGCGTAACGACAGGGGGCGATGAAAAACTGTTTTTT. This translates into CASSVTTGGDEKLFF. Full variable domain (rest looked up from reference TRBV9 and TRBJ1-4): DSGVTQTPKHLITATGQRVTLRCSPRSGDLSVYWYQQSLDQGLQFLIQYYNGEERAKGNILERFSAQQFPDLHSELNLSSLELGDSALYFCASSVTTGGDEKLFFGSGTQLSVL.

CDR3 nucleotides: TGCGCCAGCAGTGATGAGACAGACATGAACACTGAAGCTTTCTTT. Its translation: CASSDETDMNTEAFF. This chain joins TRBV10-1 and TRBJ1-1; possible D gene TRBD1, 5 bases. The CDR3 extends over 15 amino acids. Per germline, CDR1 WNHNN and CDR2 SYGVQD (reference sequence). V lost 3 bases, J lost 0 bases, and 11 bases lay in between.

The V call is TRBV7-9, the J call TRBJ1-6; unclear D gene. The CDR3 totals 16 residues. V was pared by 1 base and J by 3 bases, with 10 bases between. CDR1 is SEHNR and CDR2 is FQNEAQ in the germline V gene (reference sequence). The CDR3 is CASSLGAGFYNSPLHF. The DNA for the CDR3 is TGTGCCAGCAGCTTAGGAGCGGGGTTCTATAATTCACCCCTCCACTTT. Full variable domain (remainder filled in from reference TRBV7-9 and TRBJ1-6): DTGVSQNPRHKITKRGQNVTFRCDPISEHNRLYWYRQTLGQGPEFLTYFQNEAQLEKSRLLSDRFSAERPKGSFSTLEIQRTEQGDSAMYLCASSLGAGFYNSPLHFGNGTRLTVT.

The chain uses TRBV5-1 and TRBJ2-5; 8 bases align to TRBD1. With V trimmed by 4 bases and J by 5 bases, 10 bases remained unmatched. The CDR3 sequence is 15 residues long. CDR1 is SGHRS and CDR2 is YFSETQ in the germline V gene. The CDR3 reads CASSPRTGSMETQYF. CDR3 DNA sequence: TGCGCCAGCAGCCCCAGGACAGGGAGTATGGAGACCCAGTACTTC.

This clone was found once. This chain uses TRBV28 with TRBJ1-1; 9 nucleotides agree with TRBD1. The ends lost 5 bases at V and 10 bases at J; junction bases unmatched: 14. Germline V gene lookup returns CDR1 MDHEN and CDR2 SYDVKM. CDR3 length: 15 residues. CDR3 sequence (DNA): TGTGCCAGCAGTACAGGGGGCGCCGGCTCTGAGAGAGCTTTCTTT. Amino acids: CASSTGGAGSERAFF.